Listed below are T cell receptor beta chains from one sample, sequenced in a study of radiotherapy plus CTLA-4 blockade in lung cancer. TCRdb's copy holds only in-frame clones and misses some; the assay was immunoSEQ multiplex PCR. The profile shows some 73,000 clones, 78% of them singletons. Material: peripheral blood, obtained from a patient treated with radiotherapy plus ipilimumab. These receptor sequences come from a human donor with non-small cell lung cancer whose response to radiotherapy plus ipilimumab could not be evaluated. Some clones in this sample may be carry-over from other donors' samples. CDR3s leave out the opening cysteine and the closing phenylalanine or tryptophan. Clone size is shown for a subset of rows, as once, few, many or a class of expanded clone.

V gene	J gene	clone size	CDR3 length	CDR3 protein
TRBV5-1	TRBJ2-5	once	11	ASSPDSQETQY
TRBV7-9	TRBJ2-5	.	14	ASSLALEGRQETQY
TRBV13	TRBJ2-4	.	13	ASSLGRGAGNIQY
TRBV5-1	TRBJ1-4	.	13	ASSFPDRANEKLF
TRBV6-5	TRBJ1-1	.	14	ASSYASRFMNTEAF
TRBV6-1	TRBJ1-6	.	9	ASSENSPLH
TRBV29-1	TRBJ1-1	once	11	SADRGLNTEAF
TRBV10-3	.	.	14	AISDPTGQGSYEQY
TRBV6-4	TRBJ2-3	.	11	ASSPESTDTQY
TRBV7-2	TRBJ1-1	.	12	ASSLLGEGTEAF
TRBV18	.	.	12	ASSPPTGAYEQY
TRBV29-1	TRBJ1-5	.	15	SVVLGTGVVGNQPQH
TRBV7-2	TRBJ2-3	once	14	ASRFTSGGVTDTQY
TRBV5-1	TRBJ2-1	.	13	ASSLGQGGSNEQF
TRBV7-9	TRBJ2-3	once	12	ASSPGGGPDTQY
TRBV7-2	TRBJ1-2	.	14	ASSLVAGQGNDGYT
TRBV15	TRBJ2-1	.	14	ATSRAPSGGADEQF
TRBV5-1	TRBJ2-5	.	13	ASSPGQGTRETQY
TRBV2	TRBJ1-6	.	12	ASGGDSSNSPLH
TRBV6-5	TRBJ2-3	.	13	ASSYAHTRGDTQY
TRBV29-1	TRBJ2-5	.	18	SVVIHSEWQGYSLQETQY
TRBV18	TRBJ1-5	.	12	ASSPRGGNQPQH
TRBV6-1	TRBJ2-7	few	12	ASSGDRVIYQQY
TRBV28	TRBJ1-2	.	11	ASSAGGDYGYT
TRBV4-3	TRBJ2-1	.	13	ASSQEESFYNEQF
TRBV11-3	TRBJ1-5	.	14	ASSTGDRGGGQPQH
TRBV19	TRBJ1-5	.	14	ASTTIAGGRGQPQH
TRBV5-1	TRBJ2-3	.	10	ASSSSGITQY
TRBV7-8	TRBJ1-2	once	12	ASSLNRDDYGYT
TRBV6-6	TRBJ2-1	few	14	ASSYPLAGGPNEQF
TRBV7-2	TRBJ2-1	once	14	ASSLVAGGPYNEQF
TRBV6-1	TRBJ2-3	.	13	ASSGTGRDTDTQY
TRBV19	TRBJ1-5	.	17	ASSVPPVQGDYSNQPQH
TRBV6-5	TRBJ2-3	.	12	ASSYDSLTDTQY
TRBV7-8	TRBJ2-7	once	13	ASSRSPGLPYEQY
TRBV7-9	TRBJ2-7	.	13	ASSLGGTPPYEQY
TRBV5-5	TRBJ1-4	.	13	ASSLETGAYEKLF
TRBV5-1	TRBJ1-2	.	11	ASSTATGDGYT
TRBV7-8	TRBJ1-2	few	11	ASSLEGTGFLT
TRBV19	TRBJ2-3	.	15	ASSTPRTGPNTDTQY
TRBV7-8	TRBJ1-2	once	12	ASSPQITNYGYT
TRBV27	TRBJ2-1	.	15	ASSLVQGEPTYNEQF
TRBV6-5	TRBJ2-3	.	12	ASSYDRFTDTQY
TRBV6-1	TRBJ2-7	.	13	ASTATSGGLYEQY
TRBV7-9	TRBJ1-1	medium-sized	11	ASSPDSNTEAF
TRBV9	TRBJ1-1	.	13	ASSVYAGANTEAF
TRBV18	.	.	13	ASSPEAGATYEQY
TRBV5-4	TRBJ2-7	.	14	ASSSISGFSSYEQY
TRBV10-3	TRBJ1-6	.	20	AIELPGYRDRGPAGNNSPLH
TRBV4-1	TRBJ1-1	.	11	ASSGQVNTEAF
TRBV30	TRBJ1-6	.	13	AWSVQSQGSSPLH
TRBV27	TRBJ1-1	once	13	ASRDGGLLNTEAF
TRBV9	TRBJ2-5	.	11	ASSTTSAETQY
TRBV7-8	TRBJ1-5	once	13	ASSQRTGYNQPQH
TRBV2	TRBJ1-2	.	11	ASSEVERGGYT
TRBV19	TRBJ2-5	once	13	ASSVLGTGKETQY
TRBV15	TRBJ1-6	once	14	ATKAGGQTYNSPLH
TRBV5-1	TRBJ2-3	.	14	ASSTGQGSISDTQY
TRBV6-1	TRBJ1-2	.	13	ASSTTGTGTYGYT
TRBV5-1	TRBJ2-2	.	14	ASSLTGTGEYGELF